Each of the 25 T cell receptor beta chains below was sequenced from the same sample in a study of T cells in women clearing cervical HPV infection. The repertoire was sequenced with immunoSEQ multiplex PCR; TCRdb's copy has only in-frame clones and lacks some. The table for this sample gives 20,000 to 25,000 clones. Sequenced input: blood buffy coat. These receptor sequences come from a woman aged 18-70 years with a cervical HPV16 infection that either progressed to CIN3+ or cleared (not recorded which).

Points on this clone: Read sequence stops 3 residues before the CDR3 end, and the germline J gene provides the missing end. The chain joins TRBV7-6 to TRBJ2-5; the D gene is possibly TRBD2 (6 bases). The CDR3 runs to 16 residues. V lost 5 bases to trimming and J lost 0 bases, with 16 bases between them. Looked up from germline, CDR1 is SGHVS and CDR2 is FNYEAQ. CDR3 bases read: TGTGCCAGCAGCACCCGACTGGCGGGGTACCAAGAGACC. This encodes CASSTRLAGYQET. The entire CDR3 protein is CASSTRLAGYQETQYF.

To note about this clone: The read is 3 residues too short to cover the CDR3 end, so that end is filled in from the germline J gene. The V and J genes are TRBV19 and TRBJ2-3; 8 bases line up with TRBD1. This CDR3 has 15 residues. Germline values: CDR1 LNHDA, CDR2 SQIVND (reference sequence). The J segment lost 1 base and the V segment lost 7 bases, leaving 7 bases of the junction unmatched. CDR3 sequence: CASKLLGQGTDTQYF. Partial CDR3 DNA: TGTGCCAGTAAATTATTGGGACAGGGCACAGATACG.

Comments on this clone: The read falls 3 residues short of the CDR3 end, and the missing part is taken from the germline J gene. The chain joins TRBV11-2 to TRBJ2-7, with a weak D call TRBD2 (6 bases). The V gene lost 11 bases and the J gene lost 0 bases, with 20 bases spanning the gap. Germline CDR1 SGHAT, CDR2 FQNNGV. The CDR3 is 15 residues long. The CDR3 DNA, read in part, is TGTGCCGCCGCCTCTGGGGGGAGGAGCTCCTACGAG. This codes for CAAASGGRSSYE. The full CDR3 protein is CAAASGGRSSYEQYF.

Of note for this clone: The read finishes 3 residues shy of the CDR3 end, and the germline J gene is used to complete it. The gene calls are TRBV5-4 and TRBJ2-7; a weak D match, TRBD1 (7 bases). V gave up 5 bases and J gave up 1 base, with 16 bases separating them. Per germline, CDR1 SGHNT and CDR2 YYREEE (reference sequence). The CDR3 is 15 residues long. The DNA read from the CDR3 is TGTGCCAGCAGTCCCGGAGGGGGCGCTTCCTACGAG. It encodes CASSPGGGASYE. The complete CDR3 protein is CASSPGGGASYEQYF.

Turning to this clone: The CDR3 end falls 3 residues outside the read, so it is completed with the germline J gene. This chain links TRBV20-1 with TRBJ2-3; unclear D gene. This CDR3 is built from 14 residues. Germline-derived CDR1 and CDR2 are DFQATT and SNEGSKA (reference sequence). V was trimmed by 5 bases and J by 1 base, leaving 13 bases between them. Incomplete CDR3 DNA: TGCAGTGCTCCCCCTCGTGCAGGCACAGATACG. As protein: CSAPPRAGTDT. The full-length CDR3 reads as CSAPPRAGTDTQYF.

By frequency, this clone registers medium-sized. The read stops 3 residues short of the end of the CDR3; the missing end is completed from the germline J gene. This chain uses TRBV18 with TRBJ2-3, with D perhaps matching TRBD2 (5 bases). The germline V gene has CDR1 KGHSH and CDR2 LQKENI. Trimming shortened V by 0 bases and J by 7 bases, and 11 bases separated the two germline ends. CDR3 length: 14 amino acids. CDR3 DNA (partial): TGTGCCAGCTCACCACCGGACTCTCGGTATACG. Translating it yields CASSPPDSRYT. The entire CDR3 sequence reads CASSPPDSRYTQYF.

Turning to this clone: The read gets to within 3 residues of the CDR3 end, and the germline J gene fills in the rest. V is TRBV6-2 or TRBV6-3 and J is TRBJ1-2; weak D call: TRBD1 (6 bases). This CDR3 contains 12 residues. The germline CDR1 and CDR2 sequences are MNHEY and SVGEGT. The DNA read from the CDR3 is TGTGCCAGCAGCCTCAGGGGTCAAGAC. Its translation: CASSLRGQD. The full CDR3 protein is CASSLRGQDYTF.

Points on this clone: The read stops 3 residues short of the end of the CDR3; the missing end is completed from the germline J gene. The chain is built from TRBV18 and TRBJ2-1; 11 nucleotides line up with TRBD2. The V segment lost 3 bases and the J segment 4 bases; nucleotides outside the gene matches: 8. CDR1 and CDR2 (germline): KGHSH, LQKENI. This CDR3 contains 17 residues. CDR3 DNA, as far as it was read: TGTGCCAGCTCACCCGGGCTAGCGGGAGGCGGGTACAATGAG. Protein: CASSPGLAGGGYNE. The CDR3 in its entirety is CASSPGLAGGGYNEQFF.

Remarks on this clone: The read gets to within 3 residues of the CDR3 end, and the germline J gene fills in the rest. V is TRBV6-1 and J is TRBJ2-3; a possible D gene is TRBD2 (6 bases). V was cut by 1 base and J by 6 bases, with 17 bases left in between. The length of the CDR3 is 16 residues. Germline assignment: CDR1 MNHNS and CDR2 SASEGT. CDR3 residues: CASSEVLAGRGDTQYF. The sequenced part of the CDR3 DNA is TGTGCCAGCAGTGAAGTTTTGGCGGGCCGGGGGGATACG.

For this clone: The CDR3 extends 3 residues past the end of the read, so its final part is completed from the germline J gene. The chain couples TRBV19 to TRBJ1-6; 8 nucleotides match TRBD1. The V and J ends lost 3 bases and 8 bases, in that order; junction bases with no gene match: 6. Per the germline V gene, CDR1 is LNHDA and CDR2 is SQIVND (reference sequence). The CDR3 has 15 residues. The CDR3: CASSIQTGADSPLHF. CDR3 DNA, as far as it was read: TGTGCCAGTAGTATCCAGACAGGGGCCGATTCACCC.

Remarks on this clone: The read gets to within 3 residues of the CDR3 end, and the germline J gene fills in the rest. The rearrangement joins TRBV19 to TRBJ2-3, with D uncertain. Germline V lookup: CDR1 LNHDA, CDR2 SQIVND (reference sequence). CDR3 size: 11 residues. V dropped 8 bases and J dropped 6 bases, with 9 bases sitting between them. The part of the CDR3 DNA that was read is TGTGCCAGTGGCTTTACCGATACG. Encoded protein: CASGFTDT. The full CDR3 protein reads CASGFTDTQYF.

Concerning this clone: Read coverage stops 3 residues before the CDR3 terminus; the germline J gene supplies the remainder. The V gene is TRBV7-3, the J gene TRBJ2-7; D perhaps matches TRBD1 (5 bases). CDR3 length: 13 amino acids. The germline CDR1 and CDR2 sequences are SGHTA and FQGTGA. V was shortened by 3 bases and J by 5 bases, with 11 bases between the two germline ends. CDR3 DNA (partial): TGTGCCAGCAGCTTGGTATCAGGGAACGAG. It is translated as CASSLVSGNE. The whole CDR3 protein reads CASSLVSGNEQYF.

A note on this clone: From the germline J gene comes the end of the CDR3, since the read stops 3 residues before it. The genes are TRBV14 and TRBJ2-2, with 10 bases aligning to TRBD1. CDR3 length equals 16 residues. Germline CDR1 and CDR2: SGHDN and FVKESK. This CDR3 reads CASSQFRDRGNSPLFF. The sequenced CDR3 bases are TGTGCCAGCAGCCAATTCAGGGACAGGGGAAATTCACCG.

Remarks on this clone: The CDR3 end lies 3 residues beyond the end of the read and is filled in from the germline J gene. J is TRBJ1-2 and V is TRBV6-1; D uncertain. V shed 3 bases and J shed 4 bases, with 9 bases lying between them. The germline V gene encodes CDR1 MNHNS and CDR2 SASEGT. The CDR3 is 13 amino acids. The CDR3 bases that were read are TGTGCCAGCAGTGACAGGAGTACCTATGGC. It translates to CASSDRSTYG. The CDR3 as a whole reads CASSDRSTYGYTF.

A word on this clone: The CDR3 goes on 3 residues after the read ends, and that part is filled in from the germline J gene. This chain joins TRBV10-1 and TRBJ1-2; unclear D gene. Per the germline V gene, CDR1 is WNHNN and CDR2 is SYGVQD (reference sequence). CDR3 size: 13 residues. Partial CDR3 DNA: TGCGCCAGCAGTGAGTGGGCGAGTGGAGGC. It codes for CASSEWASGG. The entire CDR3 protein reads CASSEWASGGYTF.

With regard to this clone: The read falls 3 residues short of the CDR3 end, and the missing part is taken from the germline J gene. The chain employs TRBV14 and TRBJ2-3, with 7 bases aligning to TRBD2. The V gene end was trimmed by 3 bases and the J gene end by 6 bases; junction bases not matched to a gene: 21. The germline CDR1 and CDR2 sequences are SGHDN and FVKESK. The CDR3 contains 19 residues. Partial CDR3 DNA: TGTGCCAGCAGCCACGAACTAGCGAGTGTCGATAAAAACGCTGATACG. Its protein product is CASSHELASVDKNADT. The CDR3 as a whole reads CASSHELASVDKNADTQYF.

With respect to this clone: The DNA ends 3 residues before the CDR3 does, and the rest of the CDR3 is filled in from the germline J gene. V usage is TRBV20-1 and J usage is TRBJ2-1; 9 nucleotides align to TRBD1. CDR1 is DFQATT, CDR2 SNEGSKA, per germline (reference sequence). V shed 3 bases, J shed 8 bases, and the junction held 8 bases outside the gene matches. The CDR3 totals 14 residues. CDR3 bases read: TGCAGTGCTAGTAGTAGACAGGGGGTCGATGAG. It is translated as CSASSRQGVDE. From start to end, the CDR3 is CSASSRQGVDEQFF.

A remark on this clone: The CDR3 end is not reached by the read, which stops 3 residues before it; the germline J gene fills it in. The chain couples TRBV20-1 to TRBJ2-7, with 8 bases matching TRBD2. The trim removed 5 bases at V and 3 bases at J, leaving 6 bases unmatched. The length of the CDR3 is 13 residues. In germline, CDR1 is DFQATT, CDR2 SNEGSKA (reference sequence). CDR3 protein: CSAVSGSGYEQYF. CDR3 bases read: TGCAGTGCTGTAAGCGGGAGCGGCTACGAG.

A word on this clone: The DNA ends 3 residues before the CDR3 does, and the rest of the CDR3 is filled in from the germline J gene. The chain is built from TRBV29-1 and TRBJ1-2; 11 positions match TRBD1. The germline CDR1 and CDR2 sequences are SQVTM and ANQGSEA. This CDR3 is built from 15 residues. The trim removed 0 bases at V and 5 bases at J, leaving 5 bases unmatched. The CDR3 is CSVEDRTGGIYGYTF. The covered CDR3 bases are TGCAGCGTTGAAGATCGGACAGGGGGCATTTATGGC.

The part of the CDR3 DNA that was read is TGTGCCAGCAGTTCAGGTGGCAGGCAAGGTGAG. As protein: CASSSGGRQGE. The CDR3 reads in full as CASSSGGRQGEQFF. The chain joins TRBV12-3 or TRBV12-4 to TRBJ2-1; D is ambiguous. The read falls 3 residues short of the CDR3 end, and the missing part is taken from the germline J gene. The CDR3 is 14 residues long. Trimming cost V 4 bases and J 9 bases, with 16 bases left between them.

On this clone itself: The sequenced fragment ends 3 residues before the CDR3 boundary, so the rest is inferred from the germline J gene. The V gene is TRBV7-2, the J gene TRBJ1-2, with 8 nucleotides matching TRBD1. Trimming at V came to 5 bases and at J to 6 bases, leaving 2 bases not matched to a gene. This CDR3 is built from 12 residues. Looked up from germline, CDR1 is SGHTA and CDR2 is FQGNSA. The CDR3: CASSPDRDGYTF. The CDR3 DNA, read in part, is TGTGCCAGCAGCCCGGACAGGGATGGC.

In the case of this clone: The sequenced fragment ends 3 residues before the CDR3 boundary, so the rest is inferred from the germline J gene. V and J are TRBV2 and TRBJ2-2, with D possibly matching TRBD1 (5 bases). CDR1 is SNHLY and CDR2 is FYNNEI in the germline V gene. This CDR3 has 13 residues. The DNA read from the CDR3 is TGTGCCAGCCAAGGGGCTGGGGCCAACGTG. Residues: CASQGAGANV. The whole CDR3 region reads CASQGAGANVLFF.

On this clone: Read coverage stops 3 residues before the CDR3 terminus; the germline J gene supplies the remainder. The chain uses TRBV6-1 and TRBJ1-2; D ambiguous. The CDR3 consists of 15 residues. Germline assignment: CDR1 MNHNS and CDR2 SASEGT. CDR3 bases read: TGTGCCAGCAGTGAAGTGGGTAGCGGCTACAATGAC. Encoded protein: CASSEVGSGYND. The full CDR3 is CASSEVGSGYNDYTF.

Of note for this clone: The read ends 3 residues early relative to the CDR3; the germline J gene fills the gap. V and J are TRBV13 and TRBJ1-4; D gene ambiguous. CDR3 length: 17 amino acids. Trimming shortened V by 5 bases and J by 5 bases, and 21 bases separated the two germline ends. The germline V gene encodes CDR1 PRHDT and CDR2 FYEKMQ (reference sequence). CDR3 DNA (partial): TGTGCCAGCAGCCCCGGCCGGGATGGCGGGGAAAATGAAAAA. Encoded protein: CASSPGRDGGENEK. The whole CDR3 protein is CASSPGRDGGENEKLFF.

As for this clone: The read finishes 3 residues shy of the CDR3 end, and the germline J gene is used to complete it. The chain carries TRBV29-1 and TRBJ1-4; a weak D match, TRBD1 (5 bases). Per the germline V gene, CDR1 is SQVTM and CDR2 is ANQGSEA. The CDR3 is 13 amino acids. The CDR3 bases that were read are TGCAGCGTCGGGTTCTCTGGGGCCAACGTA. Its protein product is CSVGFSGANV. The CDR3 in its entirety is CSVGFSGANVLFF. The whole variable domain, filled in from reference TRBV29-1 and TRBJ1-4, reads SAVISQKPSRDICQRGTSLTIQCQVDSQVTMMFWYRQQPGQSLTLIATANQGSEATYESGFVIDKFPISRPNLTFSTLTVSNMSPEDSSIYLCSVGFSGANVLFFGSGTQLSVL.